This TCR beta chain was documented in a study of patients and donors after allogeneic stem cell transplantation. Only a few counts were recorded for this clonotype. TCRdb redid the calling of the RT-PCR reads with MiXCR, one entry per CDR3 protein. This sample has about 230,000 distinct CDR3 sequences, with approximately 14% found just once. Germline lookup yields CDR1 SGHTA and CDR2 FQGNSA. Trimming took 5 bases from V and 8 from J, leaving 22 bases between them. This CDR3 comprises 16 residues. This receptor was taken from a human donor who was either an allogeneic HSCT recipient or a stem cell or donor lymphocyte infusion donor (not recorded which). It is not recorded whose cells these are; they may come from a transplant donor. The sequencing input was blood, either unsorted or a sorted T cell fraction (not recorded which). V is TRBV7-2 and J is TRBJ2-4; D is perhaps TRBD2 (7 bases). Here the CDR3 DNA reads TGTGCCAGCAGCCCACGGGGCGTCGCGGGGGCGGACATTCAGTACTTC. Residues: CASSPRGVAGADIQYF. Combining the CDR3 with reference TRBV7-2 and TRBJ2-4 gives the whole variable domain GAGVSQSPSNKVTEKGKDVELRCDPISGHTALYWYRQSLGQGLEFLIYFQGNSAPDKSGLPSDRFSAERTGGSVSTLTIQRTQQEDSAVYLCASSPRGVAGADIQYFGAGTRLSVL.